This entry features one T cell receptor (beta chain) sequence. Its specificity is unknown. Some clones are missing from TCRdb's copy, which holds only in-frame ones; the method was immunoSEQ multiplex PCR. The sample contains approximately 900 clones, around 21% of which appear only once. The sample comes from a study of T cells in localized non-small cell lung cancer. General observations from the study: Because only a single region of the tumor was sequenced, heterogeneity remains possible.

Looked up from germline, CDR1 is SGHRS and CDR2 is YFSETQ. The J segment lost 6 bases and the V segment lost 2 bases, leaving 8 bases of the junction unmatched. CDR3 length: 15 amino acids. This receptor was obtained from a male donor older than 55 with stage I lung adenocarcinoma. The chain couples TRBV5-1 to TRBJ2-1; the match to TRBD2 covers 7 bases. The sequencing used lung tumor tissue, collected before any cancer treatment. The CDR3 spells CASSLMAGESNEQFF. CDR3 DNA: TGCGCCAGCAGCTTAATGGCGGGAGAGTCCAATGAGCAGTTCTTC. Filled out from reference TRBV5-1 and TRBJ2-1, the complete variable domain reads KAGVTQTPRYLIKTRGQQVTLSCSPISGHRSVSWYQQTPGQGLQFLFEYFSETQRNKGNFPGRFSGRQFSNSRSEMNVSTLELGDSALYLCASSLMAGESNEQFFGPGTRLTVL.